This T cell receptor beta chain was recorded in a study of immune evolution from preneoplasia to lung adenocarcinoma. Profiled with immunoSEQ multiplex PCR; TCRdb holds only in-frame clones, not every one. This table has about 6,300 clones, approximately 74% appearing once. Germline V gene data show CDR1 as SGHDN and CDR2 as FVKESK. V lost 4 bases and J lost 3; bases outside the gene matches: 6. The length of the CDR3 is 15 residues. The sequence was obtained from a donor older than 65 with lung adenocarcinoma. The chain has TRBV14 and TRBJ2-7; 10 positions match TRBD1. What was sequenced was FFPE adjacent normal lung tissue. The CDR3 DNA is TGTGCCAGCAGCCCTATGACAGGGGGCAGCTACGAGCAGTACTTC. This gives the protein CASSPMTGGSYEQYF.